This entry lists 19 T cell receptor beta chains sequenced from one sample in a study of blood T cell repertoires in COVID-19. TCRdb's copy holds only in-frame clones and misses some; the assay was immunoSEQ multiplex PCR. The sample has roughly 380,000 clones, around 91% seen once. The material sequenced was peripheral blood. Receptors originate from a woman aged 40 to 50 with COVID-19, enrolled during active disease.

The CDR3 sequence: CASSFGQGVYGYTF. The CDR3 region has the DNA TGTGCCAGCAGCTTCGGCCAGGGGGTTTATGGCTACACCTTC. The chain joins TRBV7-2 to TRBJ1-2; 7 bases match TRBD1. There are 14 residues in the CDR3. Per germline, CDR1 SGHTA and CDR2 FQGNSA. Trimming removed 3 bases from V and 5 bases from J; junction bases left unmatched: 6. The full variable domain, rest sourced from reference TRBV7-2 and TRBJ1-2, is GAGVSQSPSNKVTEKGKDVELRCDPISGHTALYWYRQSLGQGLEFLIYFQGNSAPDKSGLPSDRFSAERTGGSVSTLTIQRTQQEDSAVYLCASSFGQGVYGYTFGSGTRLTVV.

The chain carries TRBV28 and TRBJ2-7; 7 positions agree with TRBD1. V lost 2 bases to trimming and J lost 0 bases; unmatched junction nucleotides: 7. The CDR3 length is 16 residues. CDR1 is MDHEN and CDR2 is SYDVKM in the germline V gene. The CDR3 region has the DNA TGTGCCAGCAGTTTACCCGGACAGGAGCGCTCCTACGAGCAGTACTTC. This codes for CASSLPGQERSYEQYF. Filled out from reference TRBV28 and TRBJ2-7, the complete variable domain reads DVKVTQSSRYLVKRTGEKVFLECVQDMDHENMFWYRQDPGLGLRLIYFSYDVKMKEKGDIPEGYSVSREKKERFSLILESASTNQTSMYLCASSLPGQERSYEQYFGPGTRLTVT.

The chain carries TRBV5-1 and TRBJ2-2; 11 positions agree with TRBD2. Germline values: CDR1 SGHRS, CDR2 YFSETQ. V trimming: 4 bases; J trimming: 1 base; junction bases outside the gene matches: 9. This CDR3 contains 18 residues. This CDR3 is CASSRLTTSGRNTGELFF. As DNA, the CDR3 is TGCGCCAGCAGCCGACTCACCACTAGCGGGAGGAACACCGGGGAGCTGTTTTTT. Variable domain in full (rest from reference TRBV5-1 and TRBJ2-2): KAGVTQTPRYLIKTRGQQVTLSCSPISGHRSVSWYQQTPGQGLQFLFEYFSETQRNKGNFPGRFSGRQFSNSRSEMNVSTLELGDSALYLCASSRLTTSGRNTGELFFGEGSRLTVL.

This clone has just a few counts. The chain uses TRBV3-1 (or the pseudogene TRBV3-2) and TRBJ1-2; D unresolved. The CDR3 has 14 residues. V was shortened by 4 bases and J by 8 bases, with 17 bases between the two germline ends. Germline CDR1 and CDR2: LGHDT and YNNKEL (reference sequence). The CDR3 is CASSPPTRVRGYTF. CDR3 sequence (DNA): TGTGCCAGCAGCCCTCCTACGAGGGTTCGGGGCTACACCTTC.

The J gene is TRBJ2-1, the V gene TRBV27; D might be TRBD1 (6 bases). CDR3 length equals 15 residues. V was trimmed by 8 bases and J by 3 bases, leaving 17 bases between them. The germline V gene encodes CDR1 MNHEY and CDR2 SMNVEV (reference sequence). The CDR3, as DNA: TGTGCCAGCGGGTTCCAGGGGAGAGGCTACAATGAGCAGTTCTTC. This gives the protein CASGFQGRGYNEQFF.

The rearrangement uses TRBV28 and TRBJ2-5, with 15 positions matching TRBD2. With V trimmed by 5 bases and J by 2 bases, 12 bases remained unmatched. The length of the CDR3 is 19 residues. Germline loops: CDR1 MDHEN, CDR2 SYDVKM. The CDR3 DNA reads as TGTGCCAGCAGTCTTGCCATCGGACTAGCGGGAGGGATACAAGAGACCCAGTACTTC. This translates into CASSLAIGLAGGIQETQYF.

The rearrangement links TRBV27 to TRBJ1-4; D perhaps matches TRBD1 (5 bases). CDR1 MNHEY and CDR2 SMNVEV come from the germline V gene (reference sequence). This CDR3 has 15 residues. The V gene lost 3 bases and the J gene lost 8 bases, with 16 bases spanning the gap. The CDR3 loop reads CASSFLGQGGEKLFF. The CDR3 bases are TGTGCCAGCAGTTTCTTGGGGCAGGGTGGCGAAAAACTGTTTTTT. Filled out from reference TRBV27 and TRBJ1-4, the complete variable domain reads EAQVTQNPRYLITVTGKKLTVTCSQNMNHEYMSWYRQDPGLGLRQIYYSMNVEVTDKGDVPEGYKVSRKEKRNFPLILESPSPNQTSLYFCASSFLGQGGEKLFFGSGTQLSVL.

The chain recombines TRBV19 with TRBJ1-5; D call uncertain. The germline V and J ends were trimmed by 3 bases and 7 bases, with 10 bases remaining between them. In germline, CDR1 is LNHDA, CDR2 SQIVND (reference sequence). The CDR3 consists of 13 residues. In nucleotides, the CDR3 is TGTGCCAGTAGTATTTGGGCGGGACAGCCCCAGCATTTT. It translates to CASSIWAGQPQHF.

The chain is built from TRBV2 and TRBJ1-4; D not certain. This CDR3 has 16 residues. Germline CDR1 and CDR2: SNHLY and FYNNEI. Trimming shortened V by 5 bases and J by 7 bases, and 20 bases separated the two germline ends. The CDR3 sequence is CASSLGLPSLGEKLFF. CDR3 nucleotide sequence: TGTGCCAGCAGTCTTGGACTTCCCTCCCTCGGTGAAAAACTGTTTTTT.

V usage is TRBV27 and J usage is TRBJ2-5; no clear D gene. Looked up from germline, CDR1 is MNHEY and CDR2 is SMNVEV (reference sequence). Trimming stripped 1 base from V and 5 bases from J, with 14 bases between. The CDR3 consists of 15 residues. The DNA for the CDR3 is TGTGCCAGCAGTTTATACTGGGCAGGCTGGGAGACCCAGTACTTC. It codes for CASSLYWAGWETQYF.

The chain employs TRBV6-5 and TRBJ1-4, with 8 bases aligning to TRBD1. The CDR3 totals 15 residues. CDR1 is MNHEY and CDR2 is SVGAGI in the germline V gene. V dropped 5 bases and J dropped 7; count of bases not matched to a gene: 9. The CDR3 loop is CASSRAGGRGEKLFF. CDR3 DNA sequence: TGTGCCAGCAGTCGGGCAGGGGGCCGGGGTGAAAAACTGTTTTTT.

The CDR3 DNA follows: TGTGCCAGCTCACGTCAGGGGGAAAAACTGTTTTTT. It specifies CASSRQGEKLFF. The V call is TRBV18, the J call TRBJ1-4, with D perhaps matching TRBD1 (6 bases). The germline V gene encodes CDR1 KGHSH and CDR2 LQKENI. CDR3 length: 12 amino acids. Trimming shortened V by 4 bases and J by 8 bases, and 8 bases separated the two germline ends.

V usage is TRBV5-4 and J usage is TRBJ2-2, with D perhaps TRBD2 (6 bases). This CDR3 has 14 amino acids. V was shortened by 2 bases and J by 8 bases, with 13 bases between the two germline ends. Germline V gives CDR1 SGHNT, CDR2 YYREEE (reference sequence). In nucleotides, the CDR3 is TGTGCCAGCAGCTTCGGAGGGACCGGGGGGGAGCTGTTTTTT. Translation gives CASSFGGTGGELFF.

In its sample, this clone was seen once. This chain uses TRBV28 with TRBJ1-2; 7 bases line up with TRBD1. Per the germline V gene, CDR1 is MDHEN and CDR2 is SYDVKM. The V segment lost 5 bases and the J segment 3 bases; nucleotides outside the gene matches: 6. The CDR3 spans 14 residues. The DNA of the CDR3 is TGTGCCAGCAGTAACGACAGGGATGACTATGGCTACACCTTC. This sequence encodes CASSNDRDDYGYTF.

This clone was observed a single time. The rearrangement joins TRBV18 to TRBJ1-1, with 7 bases lining up with TRBD1. The CDR3 is 15 amino acids. Germline CDR1 and CDR2: KGHSH and LQKENI. The V and J ends lost 2 bases and 4 bases, in that order; junction bases with no gene match: 7. The CDR3, as DNA: TGTGCCAGCTCACCAGGGTCGGGACAGAGCACTGAAGCTTTCTTT. This codes for CASSPGSGQSTEAFF.

V usage is TRBV30 and J usage is TRBJ2-3; 13 bases fit TRBD2. J gave up 2 bases and V 2 bases, and 13 bases lay outside the gene matches. This CDR3 is built from 19 residues. Per germline, CDR1 GTSNPN and CDR2 SVGIG (reference sequence). CDR3 residues: CAWSPSPGTSGTFTDTQYF. As DNA, the CDR3 is TGTGCCTGGAGTCCGAGCCCCGGGACTAGCGGGACCTTCACAGATACGCAGTATTTT.

The chain uses TRBV7-2 and TRBJ2-7; D is possibly TRBD2 (6 bases). CDR1 and CDR2 from the germline V gene are SGHTA and FQGNSA. V dropped 3 bases and J dropped 3 bases, with 9 bases sitting between them. The CDR3 loop spans 13 amino acids. The CDR3 DNA follows: TGTGCCAGCAGCTTCGGGGGAGTCTACGAGCAGTACTTC. Translation: CASSFGGVYEQYF.

This clone was detected only once. The rearrangement joins TRBV9 to TRBJ2-7; weak D call: TRBD2 (5 bases). Trimming removed 0 bases from V and 2 bases from J, with 9 bases in between. In germline, CDR1 is SGDLS, CDR2 YYNGEE. This CDR3 comprises 14 residues. The CDR3 region has the DNA TGTGCCAGCAGCGTAGATGACGGGACCTACGAGCAGTACTTC. Translating it yields CASSVDDGTYEQYF.

The chain carries TRBV5-6 and TRBJ1-6; D is unclear. Germline CDR1 reads SGHDT; CDR2 reads YYEEEE. This CDR3 region has 14 residues. V was clipped by 4 bases and J by 7 bases, with 12 bases between them. The CDR3 is CASSRGGLNSPLHF. The CDR3 DNA reads as TGTGCCAGCAGCCGGGGAGGGTTGAATTCACCCCTCCACTTT.